Only a few counts were recorded for the clone carrying this T cell receptor (beta chain). Antigen specificity is unknown. Germline and junction disagree at one end, which may indicate a read error. This entry comes from a study of T cells in Graves' hyperthyroidism and ophthalmopathy. Findings and caveats of the study: A model using 13 V-J features told ophthalmopathy apart from stable hyperthyroidism.

It was RNA transcripts that yielded the amplified TCR beta CDR3 regions. The TCR CDR3 was amplified in a first-round RT-PCR using the HTBI primer set. TCRdb re-derived calls from the multiplex PCR reads in MiXCR, one entry per CDR3 protein. The sample shows about 95,000 distinct CDR3 sequences, 40% of them seen only once. Sequencing was carried out using peripheral blood or thyroid tissue (not recorded which). This TCR was sampled from a woman in her 30s with Graves' hyperthyroidism.

The CDR3 here is CASSFSALAGDPNTGELFF. CDR3 in DNA: TGTGCTAGCAGCTTTTCTGCACTAGCGGGAGACCCGAACACCGGGGAGCTGTTTTTT. The gene calls are TRBV7-7 and TRBJ2-2; TRBD2 matches at 11 bases. Germline V gene sequence: CDR1 SSHAT, CDR2 FNYEAQ (reference sequence). The CDR3 spans 19 residues.